These 11 T cell receptor beta chains were all obtained from the same sample, sequenced in a study of CD8+ T cells in alopecia areata. Markers used for sorting pooled cutaneous lymph node cells were CD4, CD8alpha, NKG2D, NKG2ACE and others. Extracted RNA was reverse transcribed into cDNA, the sequencing template. Generated by immunoSEQ multiplex PCR, the TCRdb table keeps only in-frame clones and is missing some. This sample comprises about 270,000 clones, none seen once only. Sequenced sample: CD4+ T cells sorted from a lymph node. Source of these receptors: a C3H/HeJ mouse with alopecia areata. The mouse strain carries the MHC haplotype H2-k.

A word on this clone: Germline and genes: mouse. The read terminates 4 residues before the CDR3 end, so the remaining end is supplied by the germline J gene. Other DNA sequences within the sample encode an identical CDR3. The chain recombines TRBV13-3 with TRBJ2-5, with 10 nucleotides matching TRBD2. Germline-derived CDR1 and CDR2 are NNHDY and SYVADS. The CDR3 covers 15 residues. V shed 3 bases, J shed 0 bases, and the junction held 1 base outside the gene matches. The CDR3 spells CASSGTGGNQDTQYF. CDR3 DNA (partial): TGTGCCAGCAGTGGGACTGGGGGTAACCAAGAC.

The table lists this clone with a few counts. Gene names denote mouse genes. With the read ending 4 residues before the CDR3 end, the germline J gene is used to fill in that end. This chain connects TRBV5 to TRBJ2-4, with unresolved D. The CDR3 runs 15 residues. CDR1 and CDR2 from the germline V gene are LGHNA and YNLKQL (reference sequence). Trimming removed 1 base from V and 2 bases from J, with 10 bases in between. CDR3 in amino acids: CASSQGVRNQNTLYF. Incomplete CDR3 DNA: TGTGCCAGCAGCCAAGGGGTGCGGAATCAAAAC.

This clone was seen only a few times. Gene names are mouse gene names. The read ends 4 residues shy of where the CDR3 ends; the end is completed using the germline J gene. The J gene is TRBJ2-2, the V gene TRBV13-2, with D hard to call. Per the germline V gene, CDR1 is NNHNN and CDR2 is SYGAGS (reference sequence). The V end lost 0 bases, the J end lost 0 bases, and 6 bases lay between the germline ends. This CDR3 region has 15 residues. The sequenced part of the CDR3 DNA is TGTGCCAGCGGTGATGCGCCAGCAAACACCGGG. Translation: CASGDAPANTG. The full CDR3 protein is CASGDAPANTGQLYF.

This clone was counted only a few times. The genes are named according to mouse. Read coverage stops 4 residues before the CDR3 terminus; the germline J gene supplies the remainder. The same CDR3 is also encoded by other DNA sequences in this sample. The V and J genes are TRBV31 and TRBJ1-2; 9 positions match TRBD1. Germline V lookup: CDR1 GKSSPN, CDR2 SITVG. After removal of 1 base from V and 3 bases from J, the junction contained 3 bases not matched to a gene. This CDR3 is 14 amino acids long. The CDR3 here is CAWSPGQGDSDYTF. Incomplete CDR3 DNA: TGTGCCTGGAGTCCGGGACAGGGTGACTCC.

A few counts support this clone. Gene names are mouse gene names. The read ends 4 residues before the CDR3 terminus; that terminus is restored from the germline J gene. Other nucleotide sequences in the sample specify the same CDR3. V is TRBV14 and J is TRBJ2-5; 7 bases align to TRBD1. There are 13 residues in the CDR3. The germline V gene has CDR1 SGHDT and CDR2 FRDEAV. Trimming removed 5 bases from V and 2 bases from J; junction bases left unmatched: 2. The CDR3 region is CASSTGVQDTQYF. The sequenced part of the CDR3 DNA is TGTGCCAGCAGCACAGGGGTCCAAGAC.

With regard to this clone: Mouse names are used for the genes. The CDR3 here is CASSRTDSYEQYF. The DNA read from the CDR3 is TGTGCCAGCAGTAGGACTGATTCCTAT. The chain joins TRBV19 to TRBJ2-7; TRBD2 is a possible D gene (6 bases). The read comes to an end 4 residues before the CDR3 does, leaving the germline J gene to fill in the end. The ends were cut back, 3 bases at V and 1 base at J, with 8 bases in the middle. This CDR3 is built from 13 residues. Germline CDR1 FNHDT, CDR2 SITEND (reference sequence).

This clone was counted at least ten times. Genes and germline are mouse. The same CDR3 can be traced to other DNA sequences in this sample. The CDR3 region is CASSRTTNTGQLYF. The sequenced CDR3 bases are TGTGCCAGCAGTCGAACAACAAACACCGGG. The chain is built from TRBV19 and TRBJ2-2; D is uncertain. The DNA ends 4 residues before the CDR3 does, and the rest of the CDR3 is filled in from the germline J gene. This CDR3 is built from 14 residues. From germline, CDR1 is FNHDT and CDR2 SITEND (reference sequence). The germline V and J ends were trimmed by 4 bases and 0 bases, with 7 bases remaining between them.

This clone was seen a handful of times. These gene names are mouse names. The read finishes 4 residues shy of the CDR3 end, and the germline J gene is used to complete it. The chain combines TRBV13-1 with TRBJ2-5; the D gene is possibly TRBD1 (6 bases). CDR3 length: 13 residues. V was clipped by 5 bases and J by 3 bases, with 10 bases between them. In germline, CDR1 is NSHNY, CDR2 SYGAGN. CDR3 DNA, as far as it was read: TGTGCCAGCAGGGAAGGACAGCAAGAC. It is translated as CASREGQQD. The whole CDR3 region reads CASREGQQDTQYF.

On this clone: The genes and germline here are from mouse. The CDR3 extends 4 residues past the end of the read, so its final part is completed from the germline J gene. The J gene is TRBJ2-3, the V gene TRBV5; the D is unclear. Germline CDR1 reads LGHNA; CDR2 reads YNLKQL (reference sequence). V was clipped by 0 bases and J by 0 bases, with 10 bases between them. This CDR3 has 16 residues. Here the CDR3 reads CASSQDEAVSAETLYF. CDR3 bases read: TGTGCCAGCAGCCAAGATGAAGCTGTTAGTGCAGAA.

This clone appeared a few times. Genes here carry mouse names. Read coverage stops 4 residues before the CDR3 terminus; the germline J gene supplies the remainder. The chain uses TRBV13-1 and TRBJ2-7; 8 bases line up with TRBD2. Trimming at V came to 4 bases and at J to 2 bases, leaving 5 bases not matched to a gene. The CDR3 contains 14 residues. The germline CDR1 and CDR2 sequences are NSHNY and SYGAGN. CDR3: CASSTGGRPYEQYF. The covered CDR3 bases are TGTGCCAGCAGTACTGGGGGCAGGCCCTAT.

This clone was seen more than once but under ten times. Genes and germline are mouse. The read ends 4 residues before the CDR3 terminus; that terminus is restored from the germline J gene. Other DNA variants within this sample encode the same CDR3. The V call is TRBV5, the J call TRBJ2-5; 7 nucleotides line up with TRBD1. Unmatched junction bases numbered 2, after V lost 0 bases and J lost 2 bases. The CDR3 is 15 residues long. The germline gives CDR1 LGHNA, CDR2 YNLKQL (reference sequence). This chain's CDR3 is CASSQEGTAQDTQYF. CDR3 DNA (partial): TGTGCCAGCAGCCAAGAGGGGACAGCCCAAGAC.